The subject of this entry is one T cell receptor beta chain. Profiling relied on immunoSEQ multiplex PCR, and the TCRdb table lists in-frame clones only, not all of them. The sample has about 82,000 clones; approximately 82% are singletons. These data are taken from a study of blood T cell repertoires in COVID-19. As for the study in general: Material from acute and convalescent COVID-19 was sourced from the United States, Italy and Spain.

With 10 bases clipped from V and 7 bases from J, the junction kept 6 bases outside the gene matches. This CDR3 is 13 amino acids long. Germline CDR1 reads MNHNY; CDR2 reads SVGAGI (reference sequence). The sequence came from an older woman with acute or convalescent COVID-19. The sequenced material came from peripheral blood. The chain uses TRBV6-6 and TRBJ1-6, with TRBD1 identical over 8 bases. CDR3 sequence: CAIRQGTNSPLHF. The CDR3 DNA reads as TGTGCCATCCGACAGGGGACCAATTCACCCCTCCACTTT.